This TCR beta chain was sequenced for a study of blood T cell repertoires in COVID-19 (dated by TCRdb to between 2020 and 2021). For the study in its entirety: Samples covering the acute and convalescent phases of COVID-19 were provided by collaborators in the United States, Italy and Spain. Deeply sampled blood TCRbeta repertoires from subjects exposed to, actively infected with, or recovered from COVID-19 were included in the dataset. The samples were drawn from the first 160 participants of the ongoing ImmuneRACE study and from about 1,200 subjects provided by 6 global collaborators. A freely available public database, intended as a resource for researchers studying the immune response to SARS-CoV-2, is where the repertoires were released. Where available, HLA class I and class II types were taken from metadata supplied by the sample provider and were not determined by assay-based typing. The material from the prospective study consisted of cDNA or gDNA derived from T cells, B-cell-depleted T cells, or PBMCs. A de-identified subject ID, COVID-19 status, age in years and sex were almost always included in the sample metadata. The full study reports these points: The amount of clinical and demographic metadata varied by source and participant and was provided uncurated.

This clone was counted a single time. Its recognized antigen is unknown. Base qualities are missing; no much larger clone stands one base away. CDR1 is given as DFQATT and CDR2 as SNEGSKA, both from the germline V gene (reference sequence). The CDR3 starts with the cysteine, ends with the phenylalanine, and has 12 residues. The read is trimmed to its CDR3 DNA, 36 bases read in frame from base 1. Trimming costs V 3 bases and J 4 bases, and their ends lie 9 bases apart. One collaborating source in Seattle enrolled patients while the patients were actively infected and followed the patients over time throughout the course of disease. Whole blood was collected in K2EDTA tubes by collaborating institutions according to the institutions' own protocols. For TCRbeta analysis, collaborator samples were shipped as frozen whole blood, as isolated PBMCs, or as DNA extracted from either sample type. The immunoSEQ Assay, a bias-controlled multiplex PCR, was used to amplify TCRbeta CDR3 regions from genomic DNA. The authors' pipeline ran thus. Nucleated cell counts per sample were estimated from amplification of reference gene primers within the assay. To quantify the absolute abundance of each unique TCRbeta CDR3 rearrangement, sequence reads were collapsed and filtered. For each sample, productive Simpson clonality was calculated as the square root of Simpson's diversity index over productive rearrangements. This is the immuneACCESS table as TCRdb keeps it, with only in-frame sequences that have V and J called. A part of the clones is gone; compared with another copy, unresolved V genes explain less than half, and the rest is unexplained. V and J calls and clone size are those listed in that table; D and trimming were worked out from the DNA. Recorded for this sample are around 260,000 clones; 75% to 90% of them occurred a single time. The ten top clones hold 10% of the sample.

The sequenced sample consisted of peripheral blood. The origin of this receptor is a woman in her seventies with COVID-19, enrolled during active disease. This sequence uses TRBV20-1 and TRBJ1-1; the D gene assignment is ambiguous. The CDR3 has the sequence CSASLDLTEAFF. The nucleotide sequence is TGCAGTGCTAGTCTAGACCTCACTGAAGCTTTCTTT.